The clone carrying this TCR beta chain occurred a few times. The target antigen is unknown. This record belongs to a study of T cell repertoires in cytomegalovirus infection. The wider study: Selection of CMV epitopes for the study included recently identified HLA-C-restricted and well-studied HLA-B-restricted ones. Points from the study as a whole: It was HLA-C-restricted CMV-specific TCR beta clonotypes that dominated the response ex vivo.

This CDR3 region has 17 residues. Trimming took 4 bases from V and 4 from J; bases not matched to a gene: 7. Germline V gene sequence: CDR1 MDHEN, CDR2 SYDVKM. TCRdb recomputed calls from the reads with MiXCR, one row per CDR3 protein. The sample shows over 250,000 distinct CDR3 sequences, less than 25% of them seen only once. The input for sequencing was cultured PBMCs, taken from culture after CMV antigen stimulation. This TCR came from a human donor in good health (CMV status not recorded). Some clones in this sample may be carry-over from other donors' samples. This rearrangement joins TRBV28 to TRBJ2-2, with 12 bases identical to TRBD1. CDR3 loop: CASSSGQGAWGTGELFF. CDR3 nucleotide sequence: TGTGCCAGCAGTTCGGGACAGGGGGCTTGGGGCACCGGGGAGCTGTTTTTT.